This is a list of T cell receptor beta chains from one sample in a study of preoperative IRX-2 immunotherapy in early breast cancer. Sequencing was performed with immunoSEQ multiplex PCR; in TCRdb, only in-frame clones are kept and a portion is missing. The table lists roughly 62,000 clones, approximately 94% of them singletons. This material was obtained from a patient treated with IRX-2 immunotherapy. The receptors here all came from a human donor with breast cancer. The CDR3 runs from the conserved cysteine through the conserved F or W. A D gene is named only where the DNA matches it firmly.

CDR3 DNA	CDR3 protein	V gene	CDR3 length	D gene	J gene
TGTGCCAGCAGCCCGCCCGGGACTCCGTACAATGAGCAGTTCTTC	CASSPPGTPYNEQFF	TRBV7-7	15	NA	TRBJ2-1
TGTGCCAGCAGCACTCTCGGACTCAATCCCTACGAGCAGTACTTC	CASSTLGLNPYEQYF	TRBV5-4	15	NA	TRBJ2-7
TGTGCCAGCAGCTTGGCAGGGTTGGAGACCCAGTACTTC	CASSLAGLETQYF	TRBV5-8	13	NA	TRBJ2-5
TGTGCCAGCAGCCACCTGATTACAAATGAGCAGTTCTTC	CASSHLITNEQFF	TRBV14	13	NA	TRBJ2-1
TGTGCCAGCAGGGCGGCCGGCGGGAGACGGTACAATGAGCAGTTCTTC	CASRAAGGRRYNEQFF	TRBV7-6	16	TRBD2	TRBJ2-1
TGTGCCAGCAGTTTATCCCAGGGCTTCAATCAGCCCCAGCATTTT	CASSLSQGFNQPQHF	TRBV28	15	NA	TRBJ1-5
TGTGCCTGGAGTGTAGCGGGGTTACCCTACAATGAGCAGTTCTTC	CAWSVAGLPYNEQFF	TRBV30	15	TRBD2	TRBJ2-1
TGTGCCAGCACCAGGGGGGCGGCGAACACTGAAGCTTTCTTT	CASTRGAANTEAFF	TRBV11-2	14	TRBD1	TRBJ1-1
TGTGCCAGCAGTGGGACAGGGAAATCCTACGAGCAGTACTTC	CASSGTGKSYEQYF	TRBV28	14	TRBD1	TRBJ2-7
TGTGCCAGCAGCACGAGACATACCTCCGATGAGCAGTTCTTC	CASSTRHTSDEQFF	TRBV11-2	14	NA	TRBJ2-1
TGTGCCAGCAGCTTGGATCCCAACCGAGCCTACGAGCAGTACTTC	CASSLDPNRAYEQYF	TRBV5-5	15	NA	TRBJ2-7
TGTGCCAGCAGTGAAGGTAGCGGCTACGAGCAGTACTTC	CASSEGSGYEQYF	TRBV2	13	NA	TRBJ2-7
TGTGCCAGCAGCCTTAGCGTGTCACCCACAGATACGCAGTATTTT	CASSLSVSPTDTQYF	TRBV4-2	15	NA	TRBJ2-3
TGCGCCAGCAGTCAATCCGGCAAGGGTCAGGTAAGCTCTGGAAACACCATATATTTT	CASSQSGKGQVSSGNTIYF	TRBV23-1	19	NA	TRBJ1-3
TGTGCCAGCTCCCCGGAGAGGGGAAGGTCTGGGGCCAACGTCCTGACTTTC	CASSPERGRSGANVLTF	TRBV18	17	NA	TRBJ2-6
TGTGCCGGGAGATCTAGCGAACAGGAGACCCAGTACTTC	CAGRSSEQETQYF	TRBV28	13	NA	TRBJ2-5